This T cell receptor beta chain is from a study of blood T cell repertoires in COVID-19. Study-level background: Acute-phase and convalescent COVID-19 samples originated in the United States, Italy and Spain. PBMCs, B-cell-depleted T cells, or T cells provided the cDNA or gDNA that made up the material.

In the study's own analysis: For nucleated cells, counts were estimated from reference gene primer amplification. The table came from immunoSEQ multiplex PCR; TCRdb's copy has only in-frame clones and leaves some out. V, J and clone size derive from that table, while D and trimming were established from the DNA sequence. The table includes about 440,000 clones, about nine tenths detected once. CDR1 is LNHDA, CDR2 SQIVND, per germline (reference sequence). There are 15 residues in the CDR3. J lost 3 bases, V lost 5 bases, and 6 bases had no gene match. The specimen sequenced was peripheral blood. The source of this sequence is a woman between 45 and 65 years old with COVID-19, enrolled during active disease. V usage is TRBV19 and J usage is TRBJ2-2, with 7 positions matching TRBD1. In DNA form, the CDR3 reads TGTGCCAGTAGTCCGGGACAGATCGACACCGGGGAGCTGTTTTTT. It specifies CASSPGQIDTGELFF. Using reference TRBV19 and TRBJ2-2 for the parts outside the CDR3, the full variable domain is DGGITQSPKYLFRKEGQNVTLSCEQNLNHDAMYWYRQDPGQGLRLIYYSQIVNDFQKGDIAEGYSVSREKKESFPLTVTSAQKNPTAFYLCASSPGQIDTGELFFGEGSRLTVL.